The sequence of this T cell receptor beta chain was determined in a study of CD8+CD57+ T cells in acquired aplastic anemia. Points from the study as a whole: Around 30 sequences, all CD8+ CDR3, were shared between patients and controls. Patients did not significantly differ from controls in CD8+ Simpson's diversity.

As concerns this clonotype: The antigen is undetermined.

The CDR3 covers 15 residues. The V gene end was trimmed by 0 bases and the J gene end by 3 bases; junction bases not matched to a gene: 5. Germline-derived CDR1 and CDR2 are SGHRS and YFSETQ. Patients sequenced had flow cytometry evidence of CD8+CD57+ cell expansion. The patients all had a severe acquired aplastic anemia diagnosis. Patient blood was sampled before any therapy had been received. TCR beta VDJ and CDR3 profiling used genomic DNA as template. MiXCR was run by TCRdb on the reads, yielding one entry per CDR3 protein. Counted here are some 180,000 distinct CDR3 sequences, nearly 65% occurring once; the ten biggest clones make up more than 40%.

This TCR was sampled from a human donor with aplastic anemia. The sequencing sample was made of sorted CD4+, CD8+, or CD8+CD57+ T cells (not recorded which) from PBMCs. The gene calls are TRBV5-1 and TRBJ1-2; TRBD1 aligns across 7 bases. Written as DNA, the CDR3 is TGCGCCAGCAGCTTGGGGGACAGCTGGGACTATGGCTACACCTTC. Translated: CASSLGDSWDYGYTF.